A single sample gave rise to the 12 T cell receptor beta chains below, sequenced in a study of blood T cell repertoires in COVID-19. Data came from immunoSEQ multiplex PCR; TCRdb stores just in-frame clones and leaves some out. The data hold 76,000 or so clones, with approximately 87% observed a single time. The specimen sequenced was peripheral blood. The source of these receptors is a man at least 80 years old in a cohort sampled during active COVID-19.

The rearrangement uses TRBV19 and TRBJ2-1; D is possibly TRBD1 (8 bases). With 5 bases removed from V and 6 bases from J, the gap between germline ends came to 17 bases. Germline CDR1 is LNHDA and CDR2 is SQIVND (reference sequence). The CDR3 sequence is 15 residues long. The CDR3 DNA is TGTGCCAGTAGTGATGGACAGGGAGGGTTCAATGAGCAGTTCTTC. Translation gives CASSDGQGGFNEQFF.

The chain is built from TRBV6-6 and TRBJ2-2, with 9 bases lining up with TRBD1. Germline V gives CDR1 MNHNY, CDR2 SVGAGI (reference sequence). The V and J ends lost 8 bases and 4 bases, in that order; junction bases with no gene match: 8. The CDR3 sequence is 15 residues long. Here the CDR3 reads CASGRSTGGTGELFF. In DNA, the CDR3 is TGTGCCAGCGGTCGATCGACAGGGGGCACCGGGGAGCTGTTTTTT.

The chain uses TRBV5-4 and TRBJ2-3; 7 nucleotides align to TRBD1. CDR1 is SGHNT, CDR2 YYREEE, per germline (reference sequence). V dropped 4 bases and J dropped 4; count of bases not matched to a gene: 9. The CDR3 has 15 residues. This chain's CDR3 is CASSPREGAADTQYF. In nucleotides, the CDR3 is TGTGCCAGCAGCCCGCGCGAGGGGGCCGCAGATACGCAGTATTTT.

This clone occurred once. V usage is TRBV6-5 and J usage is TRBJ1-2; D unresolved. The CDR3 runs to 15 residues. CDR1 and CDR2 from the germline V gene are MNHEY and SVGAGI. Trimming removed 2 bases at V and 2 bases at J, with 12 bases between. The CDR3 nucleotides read TGTGCCAGCAGTTACCGGGGAGACCGCAACTATGGCTACACCTTC. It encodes CASSYRGDRNYGYTF.

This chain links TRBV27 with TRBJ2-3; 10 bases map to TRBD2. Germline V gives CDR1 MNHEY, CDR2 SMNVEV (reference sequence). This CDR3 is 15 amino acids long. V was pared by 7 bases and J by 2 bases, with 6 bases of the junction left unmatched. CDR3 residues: CASTPTSGPTDTQYF. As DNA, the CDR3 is TGTGCCAGCACTCCGACTAGCGGGCCCACAGATACGCAGTATTTT.

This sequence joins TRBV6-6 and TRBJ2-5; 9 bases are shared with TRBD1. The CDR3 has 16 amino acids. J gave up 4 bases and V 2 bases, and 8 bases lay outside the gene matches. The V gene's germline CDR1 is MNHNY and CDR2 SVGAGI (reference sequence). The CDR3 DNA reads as TGTGCCAGCAGTTACCACGAACAGGGGGCCGGAGAGACCCAGTACTTC. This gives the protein CASSYHEQGAGETQYF.

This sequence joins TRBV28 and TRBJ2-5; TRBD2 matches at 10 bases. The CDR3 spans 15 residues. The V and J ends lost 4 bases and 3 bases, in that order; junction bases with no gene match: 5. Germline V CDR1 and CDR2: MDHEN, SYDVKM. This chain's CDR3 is CASSSRTSGKETQYF. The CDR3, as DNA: TGTGCCAGCAGTTCCAGGACTAGCGGTAAAGAGACCCAGTACTTC.

The DNA for the CDR3 is TGCGCCAGCAGCTTGGAATGGAATCGGGATGGCTACACCTTC. Translated, it gives CASSLEWNRDGYTF. The gene calls are TRBV5-1 and TRBJ1-2; no clear D. The CDR3 length is 14 residues. V lost 0 bases and J 6 bases, leaving 12 bases between the germline ends. Per the germline V gene, CDR1 is SGHRS and CDR2 is YFSETQ.

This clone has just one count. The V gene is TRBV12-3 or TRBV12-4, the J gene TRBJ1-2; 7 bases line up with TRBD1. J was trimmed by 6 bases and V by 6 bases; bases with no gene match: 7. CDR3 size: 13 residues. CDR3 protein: CASRPDRADGYTF. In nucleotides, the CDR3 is TGTGCCAGCAGGCCCGACAGGGCCGATGGCTACACCTTC.

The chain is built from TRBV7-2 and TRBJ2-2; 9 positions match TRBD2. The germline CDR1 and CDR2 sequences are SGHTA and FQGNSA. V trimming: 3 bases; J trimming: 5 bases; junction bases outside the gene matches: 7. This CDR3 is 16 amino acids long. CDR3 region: CASSLLAGAGTGELFF. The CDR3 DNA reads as TGTGCCAGCAGCTTGTTAGCGGGGGCCGGGACCGGGGAGCTGTTTTTT. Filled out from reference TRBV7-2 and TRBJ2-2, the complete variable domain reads GAGVSQSPSNKVTEKGKDVELRCDPISGHTALYWYRQSLGQGLEFLIYFQGNSAPDKSGLPSDRFSAERTGGSVSTLTIQRTQQEDSAVYLCASSLLAGAGTGELFFGEGSRLTVL.

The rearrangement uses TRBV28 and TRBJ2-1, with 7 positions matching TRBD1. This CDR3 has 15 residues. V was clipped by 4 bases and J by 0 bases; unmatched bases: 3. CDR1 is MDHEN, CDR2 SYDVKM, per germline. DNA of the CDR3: TGTGCCAGCAGTTCACAGGGGAGCTCCTACAATGAGCAGTTCTTC. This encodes CASSSQGSSYNEQFF.

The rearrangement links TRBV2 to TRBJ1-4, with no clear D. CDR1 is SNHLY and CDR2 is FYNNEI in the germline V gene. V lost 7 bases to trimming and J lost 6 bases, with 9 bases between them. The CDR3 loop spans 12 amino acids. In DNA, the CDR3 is TGTGCCAGCATGGAGCGTGATGAAAAACTGTTTTTT. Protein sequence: CASMERDEKLFF.